These 21 T cell receptor beta chains originate from one sample sequenced in a study of vaccination effects on CD4 cells after COVID-19. The culture ran for 10 to 11 days, and then CD4+ T cells were isolated. Their target antigens are unknown. Method: immunoSEQ multiplex PCR; TCRdb's copy keeps in-frame clones and lacks some. The sample consists of around 50,000 clones, 76% of them appearing once. Sequenced here: CD4+ T cells from PBMCs cultured without peptide, sampled before COVID-19 vaccination. The source is a human donor who had a prior SARS-CoV-2 infection.

V and J are TRBV2 and TRBJ2-1, with TRBD2 matching over 12 bases. V lost 6 bases, J lost 4 bases, and 7 bases stayed unmatched. The CDR3 is 16 amino acids. Germline loops: CDR1 SNHLY, CDR2 FYNNEI. The CDR3 nucleotides are TGTGCCAGCAGCGGGACTAGCGGGCCCCTATACAATGAGCAGTTCTTC. Translating gives CASSGTSGPLYNEQFF. Using reference TRBV2 and TRBJ2-1 for the parts outside the CDR3, the full variable domain is EPEVTQTPSHQVTQMGQEVILRCVPISNHLYFYWYRQILGQKVEFLVSFYNNEISEKSEIFDDQFSVERPDGSNFTLKIRSTKLEDSAMYFCASSGTSGPLYNEQFFGPGTRLTVL.

The sample holds a few counts of this clone. The chain links TRBV27 to TRBJ2-3, with 7 nucleotides matching TRBD1. Germline V gives CDR1 MNHEY, CDR2 SMNVEV (reference sequence). The CDR3 contains 15 residues. V was pared by 5 bases and J by 6 bases, with 11 bases of the junction left unmatched. CDR3 nucleotide sequence: TGTGCCAGCAGTAAGGGGACAGCACCTCGGGATACGCAGTATTTT. Amino acids: CASSKGTAPRDTQYF.

V usage is TRBV5-1 and J usage is TRBJ1-1; a weak D match, TRBD1 (5 bases). CDR3 length: 13 residues. Germline assignment: CDR1 SGHRS and CDR2 YFSETQ. With 0 bases removed from V and 5 bases from J, the gap between germline ends came to 8 bases. The CDR3: CASSLAPGTEAFF. The DNA of the CDR3 is TGCGCCAGCAGCTTGGCTCCAGGGACTGAAGCTTTCTTT.

This clone was recorded only once. The V gene is TRBV30, the J gene TRBJ1-5; the D is unclear. The CDR3 has 14 residues. Deletions cut 0 bases from V and 5 bases from J, with 11 bases between. Per germline, CDR1 GTSNPN and CDR2 SVGIG (reference sequence). Written as DNA, the CDR3 is TGTGCCTGGAGTGTACCGGGCAGTTATCAGCCCCAGCATTTT. Amino acids: CAWSVPGSYQPQHF.

The chain links TRBV7-2 to TRBJ2-1; TRBD1 agrees at 8 bases. The CDR3 runs 15 residues. J gave up 2 bases and V 5 bases, and 5 bases lay outside the gene matches. The germline V gene has CDR1 SGHTA and CDR2 FQGNSA. CDR3 amino acids: CASSADRGTYNEQFF. CDR3 coding DNA: TGTGCCAGCAGCGCCGACAGGGGTACCTACAATGAGCAGTTCTTC.

The V gene is TRBV30, the J gene TRBJ2-5; 9 nucleotides align to TRBD2. Germline values: CDR1 GTSNPN, CDR2 SVGIG (reference sequence). CDR3 length: 13 residues. The J segment lost 5 bases and the V segment lost 1 base, leaving 2 bases of the junction unmatched. Written as DNA, the CDR3 is TGTGCCTGGAGTGGGACTAGCGAGGAGACCCAGTACTTC. This codes for CAWSGTSEETQYF.

CDR3 in amino acids: CATSDTGVETQYF. CDR3 coding DNA: TGTGCCACCAGTGATACAGGGGTGGAGACCCAGTACTTC. This chain links TRBV24-1 with TRBJ2-5; 7 bases are a match to TRBD1. Trimming at V came to 3 bases and at J to 5 bases, leaving 2 bases not matched to a gene. From germline, CDR1 is KGHDR and CDR2 SFDVKD. The CDR3 totals 13 residues.

This clone was seen just once. The rearrangement joins TRBV5-1 to TRBJ2-1; D is possibly TRBD1 (5 bases). Germline CDR1 is SGHRS and CDR2 is YFSETQ. The CDR3 extends over 14 amino acids. Trimming left V 6 bases short and J 6 bases short, with 16 bases between. The DNA for the CDR3 is TGCGCCAGCACTGACAGCGATTTCGGCAATGAGCAGTTCTTC. This sequence encodes CASTDSDFGNEQFF. Drawing the rest from reference TRBV5-1 and TRBJ2-1, the complete variable domain is KAGVTQTPRYLIKTRGQQVTLSCSPISGHRSVSWYQQTPGQGLQFLFEYFSETQRNKGNFPGRFSGRQFSNSRSEMNVSTLELGDSALYLCASTDSDFGNEQFFGPGTRLTVL.

This clone was detected only once. DNA for the CDR3: TGCGCCAGCAGCCAAGATGTAACTCTCGATACGCAGTATTTT. This gives the protein CASSQDVTLDTQYF. V and J are TRBV4-3 and TRBJ2-3; D is unclear. Germline-derived CDR1 and CDR2 are LGHNA and YSLEER. V was cut by 0 bases and J by 6 bases, with 10 bases left in between. The CDR3 spans 14 residues.

J is TRBJ1-1 and V is TRBV30; D uncertain. The CDR3 loop spans 13 amino acids. Germline loops: CDR1 GTSNPN, CDR2 SVGIG (reference sequence). V was clipped by 4 bases and J by 6 bases, with 15 bases between them. CDR3: CAWISLRAAEAFF. Written as DNA, the CDR3 is TGTGCCTGGATCTCTTTGAGGGCGGCTGAAGCTTTCTTT. Filled out from reference TRBV30 and TRBJ1-1, the complete variable domain reads SQTIHQWPATLVQPVGSPLSLECTVEGTSNPNLYWYRQAAGRGLQLLFYSVGIGQISSEVPQNLSASRPQDRQFILSSKKLLLSDSGFYLCAWISLRAAEAFFGQGTRLTVV.

The sample holds a few counts of this clone. This chain joins TRBV19 and TRBJ1-1, with D possibly matching TRBD1 (6 bases). Germline V lookup: CDR1 LNHDA, CDR2 SQIVND (reference sequence). V was pared by 7 bases and J by 2 bases, with 14 bases between. CDR3 length: 14 amino acids. The CDR3 reads CASMRGTYNTEAFF. As DNA, the CDR3 is TGTGCCAGTATGAGGGGGACATATAACACTGAAGCTTTCTTT.

The genes are TRBV28 and TRBJ1-4, with D unresolved. V lost 8 bases and J lost 0, with 19 bases in between. Germline V lookup: CDR1 MDHEN, CDR2 SYDVKM. This CDR3 has 17 residues. The CDR3 loop is CASSSLKVGSTNEKLFF. In nucleotides, the CDR3 is TGTGCCAGCTCTAGTTTAAAGGTGGGATCAACTAATGAAAAACTGTTTTTT.

The V call is TRBV15, the J call TRBJ2-3; D possibly corresponds to TRBD1 (5 bases). The CDR3 is 12 amino acids. Trimming cost V 6 bases and J 4 bases, with 8 bases left between them. In germline, CDR1 is LNHNV, CDR2 YYDKDF (reference sequence). DNA for the CDR3: TGTGCCACCAGTAGGGGTCCAGATACGCAGTATTTT. Its translation: CATSRGPDTQYF.

The J gene is TRBJ2-1, the V gene TRBV18, with TRBD1 as a possible D gene (5 bases). The germline CDR1 and CDR2 sequences are KGHSH and LQKENI. The CDR3 runs to 15 residues. V was pared by 2 bases and J by 0 bases, with 8 bases between. The CDR3 region has the DNA TGTGCCAGCTCACCAAGGGGCCTCTCCTACAATGAGCAGTTCTTC. Amino acids: CASSPRGLSYNEQFF.

In its sample, this clone was seen a few times. This chain links TRBV6-6 with TRBJ2-2, with D possibly being TRBD2 (7 bases). V lost 5 bases and J lost 3, with 25 bases in between. The germline CDR1 and CDR2 sequences are MNHNY and SVGAGI (reference sequence). This CDR3 contains 19 residues. DNA for the CDR3: TGTGCCAGCAGTCCTCCCCATGTGGGGGGGCCAAGGGACACCGGGGAGCTGTTTTTT. Its protein is CASSPPHVGGPRDTGELFF.

The chain links TRBV27 to TRBJ2-1; TRBD2 agrees at 7 bases. After removal of 5 bases from V and 2 bases from J, the junction contained 15 bases not matched to a gene. Per the germline V gene, CDR1 is MNHEY and CDR2 is SMNVEV (reference sequence). This CDR3 comprises 18 residues. As DNA, the CDR3 is TGTGCCAGCAGTCCCATATCCCCACCCAGCGGGGCCTACAATGAGCAGTTCTTC. Protein sequence: CASSPISPPSGAYNEQFF.

This chain joins TRBV13 and TRBJ1-1, with D perhaps matching TRBD1 (6 bases). The CDR3 loop spans 17 amino acids. V was trimmed by 6 bases and J by 5 bases, leaving 25 bases between them. Per the germline V gene, CDR1 is PRHDT and CDR2 is FYEKMQ (reference sequence). The CDR3, as DNA: TGTGCCAGCAGTCAGACAGGTTATCCGGGGGCTTGGACTGAAGCTTTCTTT. As protein: CASSQTGYPGAWTEAFF.

The chain recombines TRBV3-1 (or the pseudogene TRBV3-2) with TRBJ2-6; D perhaps matches TRBD1 (6 bases). V was clipped by 3 bases and J by 2 bases, with 17 bases between them. The CDR3 spans 18 residues. Looked up from germline, CDR1 is LGHDT and CDR2 is YNNKEL (reference sequence). CDR3 sequence reads: CASSHLQGEPPGANVLTF. CDR3 coding DNA: TGTGCCAGCAGCCACCTACAGGGAGAGCCCCCTGGGGCCAACGTCCTGACTTTC.

This clone came up a few times. The sample has other DNA sequences that encode this CDR3 too. The chain carries TRBV5-6 and TRBJ2-1; TRBD1 matches at 7 bases. The junction had 8 bases not matched to a gene; V was cut back by 1 base and J by 4 bases. This CDR3 is 16 amino acids long. The germline gives CDR1 SGHDT, CDR2 YYEEEE. As DNA, the CDR3 is TGTGCCAGCAGCTTGACAGGGGCCAATTTATACAATGAGCAGTTCTTC. Translation gives CASSLTGANLYNEQFF.

This chain links TRBV10-1 with TRBJ2-1, with D hard to call. Germline V gene lookup returns CDR1 WNHNN and CDR2 SYGVQD (reference sequence). Trimming removed 0 bases at V and 6 bases at J, with 3 bases between. The CDR3 length is 12 residues. CDR3 sequence (DNA): TGCGCCAGCAGTGAGTCTCCCAATGAGCAGTTCTTC. The encoded protein is CASSESPNEQFF.

V usage is TRBV18 and J usage is TRBJ1-4; D is perhaps TRBD1 (5 bases). Trimming removed 0 bases from V and 5 bases from J, with 10 bases in between. The germline CDR1 and CDR2 sequences are KGHSH and LQKENI. The CDR3 covers 15 residues. The CDR3, as DNA: TGTGCCAGCTCACCACCGGGGACCCAAAATGAAAAACTGTTTTTT. Translation: CASSPPGTQNEKLFF.